The 4 T cell receptor beta chains in this list originate from one sample, sequenced in a study of T cells in Graves' hyperthyroidism and ophthalmopathy. Amplified regions were TCR beta CDR3 sequences from RNA transcripts. Carried out on the TCR CDR3, a first-round RT-PCR used the HTBI primer set. TCRdb passed the multiplex PCR reads through MiXCR, listing each CDR3 protein once. The table shows more than 350,000 distinct CDR3 sequences, with 15% occurring only once. The sequencing input was blood. The source of these receptors is a woman aged 25 to 45 with Graves' hyperthyroidism.

This clonotype was picked up a small number of times. The chain recombines TRBV28 with TRBJ2-1; tentative D call: TRBD2 (6 bases). Germline CDR1 and CDR2: MDHEN and SYDVKM. The V gene lost 4 bases and the J gene lost 1 base, with 11 bases spanning the gap. This CDR3 spans 15 amino acids. The CDR3 here is CASSSGGRSYNEQFF. CDR3 in DNA: TGTGCCAGCAGTTCCGGAGGGCGGTCCTACAATGAGCAGTTCTTC.

This clonotype came up many times. This chain links TRBV5-1 with TRBJ2-7; 10 bases line up with TRBD2. Germline assignment: CDR1 SGHRS and CDR2 YFSETQ. The CDR3 contains 14 residues. J lost 6 bases, V lost 0 bases, and 3 bases had no gene match. As DNA, the CDR3 is TGCGCCAGCAGCTTGGACCTAGCGGGAGTCGAGCAGTACTTC. Translation gives CASSLDLAGVEQYF.

This chain uses TRBV19 with TRBJ1-1; 10 nucleotides align to TRBD1. The CDR3 contains 15 residues. V lost 3 bases and J lost 8; bases outside the gene matches: 9. Germline CDR1 and CDR2: LNHDA and SQIVND (reference sequence). As DNA, the CDR3 is TGTGCCAGTAGTATCGGAAGGACAGGGGGAAAGGAAGCTTTCTTT. Its translation is CASSIGRTGGKEAFF.

This clonotype was seen ten or more times. The chain recombines TRBV30 with TRBJ2-1; tentatively, D is TRBD2 (5 bases). V lost 4 bases and J 5 bases, leaving 18 bases between the germline ends. Looked up from germline, CDR1 is GTSNPN and CDR2 is SVGIG (reference sequence). The CDR3 runs to 15 residues. The DNA of the CDR3 is TGTGCCTGGACCCCGGACTCGGGATGGGACAATGAGCAGTTCTTC. Translating it yields CAWTPDSGWDNEQFF.